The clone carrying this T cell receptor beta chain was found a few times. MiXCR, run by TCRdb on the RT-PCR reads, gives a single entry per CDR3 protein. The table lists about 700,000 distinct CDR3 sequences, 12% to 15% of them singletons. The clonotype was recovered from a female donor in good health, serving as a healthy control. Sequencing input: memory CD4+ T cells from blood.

As DNA, the CDR3 is TGTGCCAGCAGCTTAGGAGCAGCTCGGGAGACCCAGTACTTC. Protein sequence: CASSLGAARETQYF. The chain has TRBV7-9 and TRBJ2-5; no firm D call. V was cut by 1 base and J by 5 bases, with 11 bases left in between. Germline V gene lookup returns CDR1 SEHNR and CDR2 FQNEAQ (reference sequence). This CDR3 is 14 amino acids long.